Below, 22 T cell receptor beta chains from the same sample are listed, as sequenced in a study of T cells in Graves' hyperthyroidism and ophthalmopathy. Amplified TCR beta CDR3 regions derived from RNA transcripts. In the first-round RT-PCR of the TCR CDR3, the HTBI primer set was used. TCRdb re-called the multiplex PCR reads through MiXCR, storing one row per CDR3 protein. The sample consists of about 420,000 distinct CDR3 sequences, 15% to 18% of them appearing once. Sequencing input: blood. The receptors come from a woman younger than 30 with Graves' hyperthyroidism.

This chain links TRBV7-3 with TRBJ2-1, with 8 bases fitting TRBD2. CDR1 and CDR2 (germline): SGHTA, FQGTGA. After removal of 4 bases from V and 6 bases from J, the junction contained 11 bases not matched to a gene. The CDR3 loop spans 16 amino acids. In DNA form, the CDR3 reads TGTGCCAGCAGCTCTGGGAGTCTAGCGGGCTTCAATGAGCAGTTCTTC. Residues: CASSSGSLAGFNEQFF.

This clonotype was picked up a small number of times. The J gene is TRBJ1-5, the V gene TRBV20-1; D remains ambiguous. CDR3 length equals 14 residues. Germline V lookup: CDR1 DFQATT, CDR2 SNEGSKA (reference sequence). V was clipped by 4 bases and J by 1 base, with 11 bases between them. The CDR3 spells CSATPGVSNQPQHF. The CDR3 DNA reads TGCAGTGCTACCCCCGGGGTCAGCAATCAGCCCCAGCATTTT.

This clonotype was seen at least ten times. This rearrangement joins TRBV2 to TRBJ1-5; 7 nucleotides line up with TRBD1. With V trimmed by 1 base and J by 9 bases, 6 bases remained unmatched. CDR1 is SNHLY, CDR2 FYNNEI, per germline. This CDR3 has 14 amino acids. CDR3: CASSEGQGVLPQHF. The CDR3 DNA reads TGTGCCAGCAGTGAAGGGCAGGGGGTCCTGCCCCAGCATTTT. The whole variable domain, filled in from reference TRBV2 and TRBJ1-5, reads EPEVTQTPSHQVTQMGQEVILRCVPISNHLYFYWYRQILGQKVEFLVSFYNNEISEKSEIFDDQFSVERPDGSNFTLKIRSTKLEDSAMYFCASSEGQGVLPQHFGDGTRLSIL.

CDR3 DNA: TGTGCCAGCTCACCACGGCACCCGGGGACAAAGACTAACTATGGCTACACCTTC. Translated: CASSPRHPGTKTNYGYTF. The chain employs TRBV18 and TRBJ1-2, with a possible D match to TRBD1 (6 bases). V lost 1 base to trimming and J lost 0 bases, with 18 bases between them. CDR3 size: 18 residues. CDR1 is KGHSH, CDR2 LQKENI, per germline.

This clonotype has a count of ten or more. The V call is TRBV28, the J call TRBJ2-7; D might be TRBD2 (5 bases). Trimming cost V 1 base and J 1 base, with 8 bases left between them. The CDR3 covers 14 residues. The germline V gene encodes CDR1 MDHEN and CDR2 SYDVKM. The CDR3 reads CASSLYGVSYEQYF. The CDR3 DNA sequence: TGTGCCAGCAGTTTATACGGGGTGTCCTACGAGCAGTACTTC.

The chain uses TRBV7-9 and TRBJ2-2; weak D call: TRBD2 (6 bases). The CDR3 covers 19 residues. Germline V gene sequence: CDR1 SEHNR, CDR2 FQNEAQ (reference sequence). Trimming pared 0 bases from V and 0 bases from J, leaving 17 bases between. The CDR3 reads CASSLAPGVVAANTGELFF. Here the CDR3 DNA reads TGTGCCAGCAGCTTAGCGCCGGGGGTGGTAGCGGCGAACACCGGGGAGCTGTTTTTT.

This clonotype was counted ten times or more. The V gene is TRBV5-1, the J gene TRBJ2-1, with 11 bases fitting TRBD2. This CDR3 contains 15 residues. The V gene's germline CDR1 is SGHRS and CDR2 YFSETQ. Trimming cost V 3 bases and J 10 bases; bases outside gene matches: 9. CDR3 sequence reads: CASSSGTSGLREQFF. CDR3 bases: TGCGCCAGCAGCTCCGGGACTAGCGGCCTCCGGGAGCAGTTCTTC.

This clonotype appeared many times. The CDR3 sequence: CSANYRGNQPQHF. Here the CDR3 DNA reads TGCAGTGCTAACTACAGGGGCAATCAGCCCCAGCATTTT. V usage is TRBV20-1 and J usage is TRBJ1-5; maybe TRBD1 (6 bases). Germline CDR1 and CDR2: DFQATT and SNEGSKA (reference sequence). The CDR3 length is 13 residues. V was trimmed by 4 bases and J by 2 bases, leaving 9 bases between them.

In this sample, this clonotype turned up many times. The CDR3 nucleotides are TGTGCCAGCAGTGCCAGACTAGCGGGAGTTAACGAGCAGTACTTC. The encoded protein is CASSARLAGVNEQYF. The chain combines TRBV6-1 with TRBJ2-7, with 12 positions matching TRBD2. The CDR3 length is 15 residues. V was clipped by 4 bases and J by 5 bases; unmatched bases: 6. Germline V CDR1 and CDR2: MNHNS, SASEGT.

At least ten counts were recorded for this clonotype. The chain uses TRBV7-9 and TRBJ2-1, with 8 bases aligning to TRBD2. J was trimmed by 3 bases and V by 1 base; bases with no gene match: 5. Germline V lookup: CDR1 SEHNR, CDR2 FQNEAQ (reference sequence). The CDR3 has 16 amino acids. CDR3 amino acids: CASSLVGGGFYNEQFF. Here the CDR3 DNA reads TGTGCCAGCAGCTTAGTCGGCGGGGGGTTCTACAATGAGCAGTTCTTC.

This clonotype was counted a few times. V gene TRBV7-6 combines with J gene TRBJ1-2, with D perhaps TRBD1 (6 bases). Germline-derived CDR1 and CDR2 are SGHVS and FNYEAQ. The CDR3 spans 14 residues. V was pared by 1 base and J by 3 bases, with 9 bases between. The CDR3 is CASSLGSGDYGYTF. CDR3 DNA: TGTGCCAGCAGCTTAGGGTCAGGGGACTATGGCTACACCTTC. The full variable domain, its missing parts supplied by reference TRBV7-6 and TRBJ1-2, is GAGVSQSPRYKVTKRGQDVALRCDPISGHVSLYWYRQALGQGPEFLTYFNYEAQQDKSGLPNDRFSAERPEGSISTLTIQRTEQRDSAMYRCASSLGSGDYGYTFGSGTRLTVV.

This clonotype was found many times. The chain is built from TRBV7-8 and TRBJ1-1; D is unclear. This CDR3 is built from 14 residues. Trimming removed 3 bases from V and 4 bases from J, with 12 bases in between. From germline, CDR1 is SGHVS and CDR2 FQNEAQ. The CDR3 spells CASSFRTRSTEAFF. Written as DNA, the CDR3 is TGTGCCAGCAGCTTTAGGACTCGTAGCACTGAAGCTTTCTTT.

This rearrangement joins TRBV20-1 to TRBJ2-6; no firm D call. CDR3 length: 19 residues. Trimming pared 3 bases from V and 0 bases from J, leaving 21 bases between. Germline V gene data show CDR1 as DFQATT and CDR2 as SNEGSKA (reference sequence). The CDR3 nucleotides read TGCAGTGCTAGGGCCCTCGGAACAGTCACTAACTCTGGGGCCAACGTCCTGACTTTC. It codes for CSARALGTVTNSGANVLTF.

The table lists this clonotype with many counts. In DNA form, the CDR3 reads TGTGCCAGCAGTCTCTATTGGGGACAGGCGAACAATGAGCAGTTCTTC. Encoded protein: CASSLYWGQANNEQFF. The J gene is TRBJ2-1, the V gene TRBV12-3 or TRBV12-4; 8 bases fit TRBD1. After removal of 5 bases from V and 5 bases from J, the junction contained 11 bases not matched to a gene. This CDR3 has 16 amino acids.

The chain carries TRBV7-8 and TRBJ1-5; D is perhaps TRBD1 (5 bases). CDR3 length: 16 residues. V was pared by 9 bases and J by 0 bases, with 18 bases between. Germline V gives CDR1 SGHVS, CDR2 FQNEAQ. The CDR3 here is CASSNSRAYSNQPQHF. The CDR3 DNA sequence: TGTGCCAGTAGTAATAGCAGGGCCTATAGCAATCAGCCCCAGCATTTT. Complete variable domain (other parts from reference TRBV7-8 and TRBJ1-5): GAGVSQSPRYKVAKRGQDVALRCDPISGHVSLFWYQQALGQGPEFLTYFQNEAQLDKSGLPSDRFFAERPEGSVSTLKIQRTQQEDSAVYLCASSNSRAYSNQPQHFGDGTRLSIL.

This clonotype was seen more than once but under ten times. Here the CDR3 omits its conserved ending phenylalanine or tryptophan, so a read error is the likely source. This chain links TRBV11-2 with TRBJ1-2; no clear D gene. Per germline, CDR1 SGHAT and CDR2 FQNNGV. The CDR3 sequence is 12 residues long. The V end lost 4 bases, the J end lost 1 base, and 4 bases lay between the germline ends. The CDR3 DNA reads as TGTGCCAGCAGCTACAGTAACTATGGCTACACCCTC. It translates to CASSYSNYGYTL.

This clonotype was counted only a few times. The chain uses TRBV20-1 and TRBJ1-5, with 8 positions matching TRBD1. The CDR3 spans 15 residues. The V gene's germline CDR1 is DFQATT and CDR2 SNEGSKA (reference sequence). V lost 3 bases and J lost 4; bases outside the gene matches: 8. The CDR3 nucleotides read TGCAGTGCTAGTCGACCGGGACAGGATAATCAGCCCCAGCATTTT. The encoded protein is CSASRPGQDNQPQHF.

This clonotype has ten or more counts. This chain connects TRBV27 to TRBJ2-7, with TRBD1 matching 8 bases. This CDR3 contains 17 residues. Germline lookup yields CDR1 MNHEY and CDR2 SMNVEV (reference sequence). The ends lost 2 bases at V and 7 bases at J; junction bases unmatched: 16. CDR3 in amino acids: CASSLHQGAMGTWEQYF. DNA for the CDR3: TGTGCCAGCAGTTTACACCAGGGGGCGATGGGCACGTGGGAGCAGTACTTC.

This chain joins TRBV11-2 and TRBJ2-3; D is perhaps TRBD2 (6 bases). The CDR3 runs to 15 residues. Trimming shortened V by 1 base and J by 3 bases, and 11 bases separated the two germline ends. Per the germline V gene, CDR1 is SGHAT and CDR2 is FQNNGV. DNA of the CDR3: TGTGCCAGCAGCTTAGGTACGGGAGTTACAGATACGCAGTATTTT. As protein: CASSLGTGVTDTQYF. Combining the CDR3 with reference TRBV11-2 and TRBJ2-3 gives the whole variable domain EAGVAQSPRYKIIEKRQSVAFWCNPISGHATLYWYQQILGQGPKLLIQFQNNGVVDDSQLPKDRFSAERLKGVDSTLKIQPAKLEDSAVYLCASSLGTGVTDTQYFGPGTRLTVL.

This clonotype has a count of ten or more. This chain connects TRBV28 to TRBJ1-6, with D hard to call. CDR3 length: 11 amino acids. V was shortened by 4 bases and J by 14 bases, with 9 bases between the two germline ends. Germline values: CDR1 MDHEN, CDR2 SYDVKM. CDR3 nucleotides: TGTGCCAGCAGTTCCAGGTTGGCCCTCCACTTT. Translated, it gives CASSSRLALHF.

Written as DNA, the CDR3 is TGCGCCAGCAGCAGGGGGACAACAGGGACCCAGTACTTC. This codes for CASSRGTTGTQYF. This chain links TRBV5-1 with TRBJ2-5, with a tentative D call TRBD1 (6 bases). The germline V and J ends were trimmed by 4 bases and 7 bases, with 14 bases remaining between them. The V gene's germline CDR1 is SGHRS and CDR2 YFSETQ. The CDR3 has 13 residues.

This clonotype was seen only a few times. The chain is built from TRBV4-1 and TRBJ1-4; 8 bases fit TRBD1. J gave up 2 bases and V 8 bases, and 7 bases lay outside the gene matches. Germline V gene sequence: CDR1 MGHRA, CDR2 YSYEKL. This CDR3 has 15 amino acids. The CDR3 sequence is CASALGQGTNEKLFF. The CDR3 DNA sequence: TGCGCCAGCGCACTCGGACAGGGTACTAATGAAAAACTGTTTTTT.